The 24 T cell receptor beta chains presented below share a single source sample, sequenced in a study of cytomegalovirus exposure and HLA in healthy donors. PCR amplification relied on 60 Vbeta primers (plus 13 Jbeta primers). Some clones are missing from TCRdb's copy, which holds only in-frame ones; the method was immunoSEQ multiplex PCR. The data contain about 160,000 clones, less than 90% of them singletons. The sequenced sample was PBMCs. The receptors shown here come from a woman aged 18-35 years in good health and CMV-seronegative.

This sequence joins TRBV7-9 and TRBJ2-1, with D possibly being TRBD2 (6 bases). This CDR3 comprises 18 residues. Deletions cut 4 bases from V and 3 bases from J, with 22 bases between. Germline CDR1 is SEHNR and CDR2 is FQNEAQ (reference sequence). For the CDR3, the DNA is TGTGCCAGCAGCTCCTCAGGTCCGGTTAGCGGAAACTACAATGAGCAGTTCTTC. Amino acid sequence: CASSSSGPVSGNYNEQFF.

The CDR3 loop is CATSLAVAEGGQYF. The DNA for the CDR3 is TGTGCCACCAGCCTCGCCGTGGCTGAAGGGGGGCAGTACTTC. The V and J genes are TRBV15 and TRBJ2-7; D might be TRBD1 (6 bases). This CDR3 comprises 14 residues. CDR1 and CDR2 from the germline V gene are LNHNV and YYDKDF (reference sequence). The V end lost 5 bases, the J end lost 9 bases, and 20 bases lay between the germline ends.

V usage is TRBV28 and J usage is TRBJ2-7, with TRBD1 matching 8 bases. Trimming cost V 5 bases and J 0 bases; bases outside gene matches: 3. In germline, CDR1 is MDHEN, CDR2 SYDVKM. This CDR3 spans 14 amino acids. The CDR3 region has the DNA TGTGCCAGCAGTGATCAGGGGGCCTCCTACGAGCAGTACTTC. Translated: CASSDQGASYEQYF.

The chain couples TRBV28 to TRBJ2-2, with 9 bases lining up with TRBD2. V dropped 3 bases and J dropped 6; count of bases not matched to a gene: 8. Germline V gene sequence: CDR1 MDHEN, CDR2 SYDVKM. This CDR3 contains 16 residues. The CDR3, as DNA: TGTGCCAGCAGTTTGGCGGGGGGGAGTGGGGCCGGGGAGCTGTTTTTT. The encoded protein is CASSLAGGSGAGELFF.

This clone was counted a single time. The V call is TRBV19, the J call TRBJ2-2; 10 bases agree with TRBD2. With V trimmed by 5 bases and J by 0 bases, 6 bases remained unmatched. CDR1 is LNHDA, CDR2 SQIVND, per germline (reference sequence). This CDR3 is 17 amino acids long. CDR3 in amino acids: CASSVTSGYPNTGELFF. In DNA form, the CDR3 reads TGTGCCAGTAGTGTGACTAGCGGGTATCCGAACACCGGGGAGCTGTTTTTT.

This clone appeared a single time. J is TRBJ2-2 and V is TRBV9; tentative D call: TRBD2 (7 bases). Germline CDR1 is SGDLS and CDR2 is YYNGEE. V lost 4 bases and J 3 bases, leaving 16 bases between the germline ends. This CDR3 contains 16 residues. CDR3 nucleotide sequence: TGTGCCAGCAGCCCCACACGGGGGGCCGACACCGGGGAGCTGTTTTTT. It yields the protein CASSPTRGADTGELFF.

To note about this clone: The same CDR3 arises from other DNA sequences in this sample as well. The V gene is TRBV5-1, the J gene TRBJ1-1; possibly TRBD1 for D (6 bases). CDR1 is SGHRS, CDR2 YFSETQ, per germline. The CDR3 has 14 amino acids. Trimming removed 3 bases from V and 1 base from J, with 10 bases in between. In nucleotides, the CDR3 is TGCGCCAGCAGCTGGTCCAGGGGGAACACTGAAGCTTTCTTT. This gives the protein CASSWSRGNTEAFF.

This chain connects TRBV6-1 to TRBJ2-1, with D maybe TRBD1 (6 bases). Trimming took 4 bases from V and 2 from J, leaving 12 bases between them. The CDR3 runs 15 residues. Germline-derived CDR1 and CDR2 are MNHNS and SASEGT. In DNA form, the CDR3 reads TGTGCCAGCAGTGCGGACAGCCTCCCCTACAATGAGCAGTTCTTC. Its translation is CASSADSLPYNEQFF.

This chain connects TRBV6-5 to TRBJ1-2, with 7 bases matching TRBD1. This CDR3 has 13 residues. CDR1 and CDR2 (germline): MNHEY, SVGAGI. V lost 11 bases, J lost 4 bases, and 10 bases stayed unmatched. The CDR3 here is CAAGADRVYGYTF. The CDR3 DNA reads TGTGCCGCAGGAGCTGACAGGGTCTATGGCTACACCTTC.

The chain is built from TRBV18 and TRBJ2-4; 7 positions match TRBD1. The CDR3 extends over 13 amino acids. V lost 3 bases and J lost 6; bases outside the gene matches: 2. The germline CDR1 and CDR2 sequences are KGHSH and LQKENI. CDR3 in amino acids: CASSPDRVNIQYF. The CDR3 DNA sequence: TGTGCCAGCTCACCCGACAGGGTAAACATTCAGTACTTC.

This chain uses TRBV19 with TRBJ2-1; D not certain. Germline CDR1 LNHDA, CDR2 SQIVND (reference sequence). The V end lost 1 base, the J end lost 0 bases, and 7 bases lay between the germline ends. There are 15 residues in the CDR3. CDR3 in amino acids: CASSIAIFSYNEQFF. CDR3 nucleotide sequence: TGTGCCAGTAGTATAGCCATTTTCTCCTACAATGAGCAGTTCTTC.

V and J are TRBV28 and TRBJ2-3, with 8 bases fitting TRBD2. The CDR3 is 15 residues long. Germline CDR1 reads MDHEN; CDR2 reads SYDVKM. Losses at the gene ends were 3 bases for V and 7 bases for J; bases not matched to a gene: 9. In nucleotides, the CDR3 is TGTGCCAGCAGTTTTAGCGAGCGGGAGCTCAATACGCAGTATTTT. Its translation is CASSFSERELNTQYF.

The J gene is TRBJ2-3, the V gene TRBV28; D is possibly TRBD2 (6 bases). Looked up from germline, CDR1 is MDHEN and CDR2 is SYDVKM. V dropped 6 bases and J dropped 8 bases, with 27 bases sitting between them. The CDR3 is 17 residues long. The CDR3 region is CASSLGSGVNAGGTQYF. DNA of the CDR3: TGTGCCAGCAGCCTAGGGTCGGGAGTTAATGCCGGCGGTACGCAGTATTTT.

CDR3 loop: CAWSQGQYGYTF. The CDR3 bases are TGTGCCTGGAGTCAGGGGCAGTATGGCTACACCTTC. The rearrangement uses TRBV30 and TRBJ1-2; tentatively, D is TRBD1 (6 bases). Germline loops: CDR1 GTSNPN, CDR2 SVGIG (reference sequence). The CDR3 runs 12 residues. Deletions cut 2 bases from V and 5 bases from J, with 9 bases between.

The chain is built from TRBV5-4 and TRBJ2-7, with 12 positions matching TRBD2. Trimming took 4 bases from V and 3 from J; bases not matched to a gene: 5. Per the germline V gene, CDR1 is SGHNT and CDR2 is YYREEE (reference sequence). This CDR3 region has 15 residues. CDR3 bases: TGTGCCAGCAGCCGCTTACTAGCGGGAGGCTACGAGCAGTACTTC. Its protein is CASSRLLAGGYEQYF.

The rearrangement links TRBV19 to TRBJ1-5; D is uncertain. The CDR3 has 14 amino acids. Germline CDR1 and CDR2: LNHDA and SQIVND (reference sequence). Trimming shortened V by 3 bases and J by 2 bases, and 8 bases separated the two germline ends. The CDR3 region is CASSIRVGNQPQHF. The CDR3 DNA reads TGTGCCAGTAGTATTCGGGTAGGCAATCAGCCCCAGCATTTT.

The chain employs TRBV19 and TRBJ2-1; 11 bases match TRBD2. J was trimmed by 0 bases and V by 5 bases; bases with no gene match: 21. Germline values: CDR1 LNHDA, CDR2 SQIVND (reference sequence). This CDR3 contains 22 residues. CDR3 residues: CASSLDSALAGAHSSSYNEQFF. CDR3 DNA sequence: TGTGCCAGTAGTCTCGACTCCGCACTAGCGGGAGCGCATTCGAGCTCCTACAATGAGCAGTTCTTC.

The rearrangement uses TRBV7-6 and TRBJ2-7; 9 nucleotides agree with TRBD1. V gave up 6 bases and J gave up 7 bases; unmatched junction bases: 13. Germline V gene lookup returns CDR1 SGHVS and CDR2 FNYEAQ. CDR3 size: 15 residues. The chain's CDR3 is CASSHPGQGAHEQYF. The CDR3 DNA reads TGTGCCAGCAGTCATCCGGGACAGGGCGCCCATGAGCAGTACTTC.

The V and J genes are TRBV28 and TRBJ1-1; D not certain. The ends were cut back, 5 bases at V and 5 bases at J, with 9 bases in the middle. There are 12 residues in the CDR3. CDR1 is MDHEN, CDR2 SYDVKM, per germline. The CDR3, as DNA: TGTGCCAGCAGTGCGGTTGGGACTGAAGCTTTCTTT. Encoded protein: CASSAVGTEAFF.

The V gene is TRBV27, the J gene TRBJ1-2; TRBD1 is a possible D gene (6 bases). The CDR3 covers 12 residues. CDR1 and CDR2 (germline): MNHEY, SMNVEV (reference sequence). The V end lost 4 bases, the J end lost 8 bases, and 11 bases lay between the germline ends. DNA for the CDR3: TGTGCCAGCAGTTCCATCAGGGGCGGCTACACCTTC. As protein: CASSSIRGGYTF.

The CDR3 nucleotides read TGTGCCAGCAGTCGGACTTTTAGCTACACCTTC. As protein: CASSRTFSYTF. The chain joins TRBV28 to TRBJ1-2; D unclear. V lost 5 bases to trimming and J lost 9 bases, with 10 bases between them. The length of the CDR3 is 11 residues. CDR1 and CDR2 (germline): MDHEN, SYDVKM.

The CDR3: CASSEPRDRRGIQYF. The CDR3 DNA sequence: TGTGCCAGCAGTGAACCCCGGGACAGGAGGGGCATTCAGTACTTC. The chain employs TRBV6-1 and TRBJ2-4, with 8 bases lining up with TRBD1. Germline V gives CDR1 MNHNS, CDR2 SASEGT. Trimming cost V 2 bases and J 9 bases; bases outside gene matches: 9. The CDR3 loop spans 15 amino acids.

This clone was counted a single time. The J gene is TRBJ2-5, the V gene TRBV14; D perhaps matches TRBD2 (6 bases). Germline values: CDR1 SGHDN, CDR2 FVKESK. Trimming stripped 4 bases from V and 9 bases from J, with 18 bases between. This CDR3 is built from 14 residues. CDR3 sequence: CASSPSGGPGAQYF. DNA of the CDR3: TGTGCCAGCAGCCCCTCCGGGGGTCCTGGGGCCCAGTACTTC. Using reference TRBV14 and TRBJ2-5 for the parts outside the CDR3, the full variable domain is EAGVTQFPSHSVIEKGQTVTLRCDPISGHDNLYWYRRVMGKEIKFLLHFVKESKQDESGMPNNRFLAERTGGTYSTLKVQPAELEDSGVYFCASSPSGGPGAQYFGPGTRLLVL.

V usage is TRBV28 and J usage is TRBJ2-1; tentatively, D is TRBD2 (6 bases). The CDR3 runs to 16 residues. Germline V gene data show CDR1 as MDHEN and CDR2 as SYDVKM. The V and J ends lost 4 bases and 8 bases respectively, with 21 bases between them. CDR3 region: CASSSITSPREDEQFF. For the CDR3, the DNA is TGTGCCAGCAGTTCTATCACTAGCCCCCGGGAAGATGAGCAGTTCTTC.